This T cell receptor (beta chain) was recovered during a study of blood T cells in healthy people across ages. Regarding the study as a whole: Considered underestimates were the diversity estimates obtained from one million T cells. Versus aged donors, long-lived donors had higher diversity and more naive CD4+ cells.

It was with a sample-barcoded 5' primer and a J-beta primer mix that a second PCR of roughly 7 to 11 cycles was run. All samples gave at least 2.5 million CDR3-containing paired-end reads. TCRdb itself ran the 5' RACE reads through MiXCR, one entry per CDR3 protein. This sample has around 800,000 distinct CDR3 sequences, with approximately 59% found just once. All donors came from Russia, were Caucasian and healthy, and spanned ages about 6 to 100. In germline, CDR1 is ENHRY, CDR2 SYGVKD. The CDR3 loop spans 13 amino acids. Trimming stripped 4 bases from V and 0 bases from J, with 6 bases between. Turning to this clonotype: Its cognate antigen is unknown.

The chain is built from TRBV10-3 and TRBJ1-1; D is ambiguous. The specimen sequenced was blood. This clonotype originated in a man aged 25-45 years in good health. The CDR3 nucleotides are TGTGCCATCAGTGGCGGGTTGAACACTGAAGCTTTCTTT. Residues: CAISGGLNTEAFF.